This T cell receptor (beta chain) was obtained from a study of control samples from healthy donors and cancer patients. The table came from immunoSEQ multiplex PCR; TCRdb's copy has only in-frame clones and leaves some out. The profile shows about 140,000 clones, 80% to 95% of them singletons. This TCR was sampled from a man aged 25 to 40 in good health. Sequencing was carried out using blood.

This CDR3 is CASSLVATQREYSYEQYF. The CDR3 DNA reads TGTGCCAGCAGCTTAGTTGCAACCCAGCGGGAGTACTCCTACGAGCAGTACTTC. The chain combines TRBV7-2 with TRBJ2-7; 8 bases are shared with TRBD2. Trimming at V came to 1 base and at J to 0 bases, leaving 11 bases not matched to a gene. Germline CDR1 SGHTA, CDR2 FQGNSA. CDR3 length equals 18 residues. The full variable domain, with the rest looked up from reference TRBV7-2 and TRBJ2-7, is GAGVSQSPSNKVTEKGKDVELRCDPISGHTALYWYRQSLGQGLEFLIYFQGNSAPDKSGLPSDRFSAERTGGSVSTLTIQRTQQEDSAVYLCASSLVATQREYSYEQYFGPGTRLTVT.